A single sample is the source of the 15 T cell receptor beta chains below, sequenced in a study of beta chain features in type 1 diabetes. The investigators reverse transcribed all of the isolated RNA, so they sequenced expressed TCRB transcripts. Libraries were prepared by immunoSEQ multiplex PCR; TCRdb keeps only in-frame clonotypes and omits some of them. In the table there are around 500,000 clones, over 9.5% of which are singletons. Material for sequencing was naive CD4+ T cells from blood. Source of these receptors: a woman aged 18-29 years in good health.

The chain combines TRBV18 with TRBJ2-7; no clear D gene. The V end was cut by 6 bases, the J end by 2 bases, with 11 bases between. CDR3 length equals 13 residues. The germline V gene encodes CDR1 KGHSH and CDR2 LQKENI. The CDR3 region is CASSVTTTYEQYV. CDR3 DNA sequence: TGTGCCAGCTCCGTGACAACCACCTACGAGCAGTACGTC.

The chain employs TRBV14 and TRBJ1-5; TRBD1 aligns across 9 bases. With 6 bases clipped from V and 11 bases from J, the junction kept 14 bases outside the gene matches. The germline V gene has CDR1 SGHDN and CDR2 FVKESK. The CDR3 runs 15 residues. Here the CDR3 reads CASRLRDRALAAQHF. The CDR3 DNA follows: TGTGCCAGCAGACTCCGGGACAGGGCCCTCGCTGCCCAGCATTTT.

The V gene is TRBV2, the J gene TRBJ1-4; D is perhaps TRBD1 (5 bases). V lost 6 bases and J 4 bases, leaving 18 bases between the germline ends. CDR1 and CDR2 from the germline V gene are SNHLY and FYNNEI. The length of the CDR3 is 16 residues. This CDR3 is CASRSTRANSNEKLFF. CDR3 sequence (DNA): TGTGCCAGCAGGTCCACCAGGGCAAACAGTAATGAAAAACTGTTTTTT.

The chain joins TRBV29-1 to TRBJ1-1; unclear D gene. The CDR3 contains 12 residues. The ends were cut back, 1 base at V and 5 bases at J, with 8 bases in the middle. Germline assignment: CDR1 SQVTM and CDR2 ANQGSEA. The CDR3 loop reads CSVEATPTEAFF. DNA for the CDR3: TGCAGCGTTGAAGCGACACCTACTGAAGCTTTCTTT. The full variable domain, rest sourced from reference TRBV29-1 and TRBJ1-1, is SAVISQKPSRDICQRGTSLTIQCQVDSQVTMMFWYRQQPGQSLTLIATANQGSEATYESGFVIDKFPISRPNLTFSTLTVSNMSPEDSSIYLCSVEATPTEAFFGQGTRLTVV.

The chain is built from TRBV5-1 and TRBJ2-5, with D maybe TRBD1 (6 bases). The CDR3 has 15 amino acids. Trimming removed 0 bases from V and 3 bases from J, with 12 bases in between. Germline-derived CDR1 and CDR2 are SGHRS and YFSETQ. The CDR3: CASSLAGTHEETQYF. Here the CDR3 DNA reads TGCGCCAGCAGCTTGGCCGGGACACATGAAGAGACCCAGTACTTC.

J is TRBJ1-1 and V is TRBV9, with D perhaps matching TRBD1 (6 bases). CDR3 size: 14 residues. Germline CDR1 reads SGDLS; CDR2 reads YYNGEE. The V gene lost 1 base and the J gene lost 6 bases, with 13 bases spanning the gap. CDR3 sequence: CASSVTGQNAEAFF. In DNA form, the CDR3 reads TGTGCCAGCAGCGTAACAGGGCAGAATGCTGAAGCTTTCTTT. The variable domain in full, with the rest retrieved from reference TRBV9 and TRBJ1-1, is DSGVTQTPKHLITATGQRVTLRCSPRSGDLSVYWYQQSLDQGLQFLIQYYNGEERAKGNILERFSAQQFPDLHSELNLSSLELGDSALYFCASSVTGQNAEAFFGQGTRLTVV.

This clone was seen only a few times. This rearrangement joins TRBV5-1 to TRBJ1-1; no reliable D call. This CDR3 has 15 amino acids. The germline CDR1 and CDR2 sequences are SGHRS and YFSETQ. Deletions cut 3 bases from V and 1 base from J, with 13 bases between. The CDR3 reads CASSYDRAQNTEAFF. The CDR3 coding sequence is TGCGCCAGCAGCTACGACCGGGCCCAGAACACTGAAGCTTTCTTT.

This clone turned up a few times. J is TRBJ2-7 and V is TRBV30; D possibly corresponds to TRBD1 (6 bases). Deletions cut 3 bases from V and 1 base from J, with 16 bases between. Germline-derived CDR1 and CDR2 are GTSNPN and SVGIG (reference sequence). CDR3 size: 15 residues. The CDR3 sequence is CAWRPRDIRSYEQYF. The CDR3 DNA is TGTGCCTGGAGGCCCCGGGACATTAGATCCTACGAGCAGTACTTC.

The chain combines TRBV14 with TRBJ1-1, with no clear D. The V and J ends lost 1 base and 4 bases respectively, with 13 bases between them. Per the germline V gene, CDR1 is SGHDN and CDR2 is FVKESK. The CDR3 length is 15 residues. DNA for the CDR3: TGTGCCAGCAGCCAAGTATTCGGCACAGTCACTGAAGCTTTCTTT. It yields the protein CASSQVFGTVTEAFF.

This chain joins TRBV7-2 and TRBJ2-3, with 15 bases identical to TRBD2. V trimming: 5 bases; J trimming: 1 base; junction bases outside the gene matches: 10. This CDR3 contains 19 residues. Germline CDR1 SGHTA, CDR2 FQGNSA. The CDR3 sequence is CASSPKRTSGRAGTDTQYF. The CDR3 DNA is TGTGCCAGCAGCCCTAAGCGGACTAGCGGGAGGGCCGGCACAGATACGCAGTATTTT.

This clone was observed a handful of times. The V gene is TRBV2, the J gene TRBJ2-3, with TRBD2 identical over 9 bases. CDR3 length equals 16 residues. V dropped 4 bases and J dropped 4; count of bases not matched to a gene: 9. Germline lookup yields CDR1 SNHLY and CDR2 FYNNEI. The CDR3 DNA is TGTGCCAGCAGTGTAGTAGCGGGAGTATTGGCAGATACGCAGTATTTT. This translates into CASSVVAGVLADTQYF. Drawing the rest from reference TRBV2 and TRBJ2-3, the complete variable domain is EPEVTQTPSHQVTQMGQEVILRCVPISNHLYFYWYRQILGQKVEFLVSFYNNEISEKSEIFDDQFSVERPDGSNFTLKIRSTKLEDSAMYFCASSVVAGVLADTQYFGPGTRLTVL.

This clone was seen a handful of times. This chain uses TRBV7-2 with TRBJ2-3; tentative D call: TRBD1 (5 bases). There are 15 residues in the CDR3. CDR1 and CDR2 from the germline V gene are SGHTA and FQGNSA. With 5 bases removed from V and 2 bases from J, the gap between germline ends came to 14 bases. The CDR3, as DNA: TGTGCCAGCAGCCCGGGCGAGACAGTCACAGATACGCAGTATTTT. Protein: CASSPGETVTDTQYF.

V gene TRBV7-2 combines with J gene TRBJ2-3, with D possibly matching TRBD1 (6 bases). Germline V gives CDR1 SGHTA, CDR2 FQGNSA. The CDR3 extends over 14 amino acids. V lost 6 bases and J lost 3, with 13 bases in between. CDR3 coding DNA: TGTGCCAGCAGGGGGACCGGGACAACAGATACGCAGTATTTT. Protein: CASRGTGTTDTQYF. Using reference TRBV7-2 and TRBJ2-3 for the parts outside the CDR3, the full variable domain is GAGVSQSPSNKVTEKGKDVELRCDPISGHTALYWYRQSLGQGLEFLIYFQGNSAPDKSGLPSDRFSAERTGGSVSTLTIQRTQQEDSAVYLCASRGTGTTDTQYFGPGTRLTVL.

J is TRBJ1-6 and V is TRBV7-6; 7 bases line up with TRBD1. V lost 5 bases to trimming and J lost 5 bases; unmatched junction nucleotides: 12. CDR3 size: 17 residues. Germline V gives CDR1 SGHVS, CDR2 FNYEAQ. The CDR3 is CASSPRGPTGNNSPLHF. The CDR3 region has the DNA TGTGCCAGCAGCCCCAGAGGTCCGACAGGGAATAATTCACCCCTCCACTTT.

This clone was seen more than once but under ten times. The V call is TRBV29-1, the J call TRBJ2-7, with D unclear. The CDR3 totals 12 residues. V lost 7 bases, J lost 1 base, and 11 bases lay in between. Germline V CDR1 and CDR2: SQVTM, ANQGSEA. CDR3 nucleotides: TGCAGCGCTAAGGGCCCTTCCTACGAGCAGTACTTC. It yields the protein CSAKGPSYEQYF.